These T cell receptor beta chains were read from a single sample in a study of T cells in Graves' hyperthyroidism and ophthalmopathy. One entry per CDR3 protein, called by TCRdb with MiXCR from the multiplex PCR reads. The sample shows about 350,000 distinct CDR3 sequences, more than 11% of them seen only once. Sequenced input: blood. Receptor source: a woman aged 25 to 39 with Graves' hyperthyroidism. CDR3s include the opening cysteine and the closing phenylalanine or tryptophan. Fields, in order: J gene, V gene, D gene, clone size, CDR3 protein, CDR3 DNA. A D gene is named only where the DNA matches it firmly. The size entry is marked missing in some rows and otherwise reads once, few, many or a size class.

>TRBJ2-3|TRBV19|-|few
CASSIDQASTDTQYF
TGTGCCAGTAGTATAGATCAAGCCAGCACAGATACGCAGTATTTT
>TRBJ2-2|TRBV27|-|many
CASRSNRSPRAGELFF
TGTGCCAGCAGGTCGAACAGGTCGCCCAGGGCCGGGGAGCTGTTTTTT
>TRBJ2-1|TRBV2|-|many
CASSESAPGWDEQFF
TGTGCCAGCAGTGAATCGGCTCCCGGTTGGGATGAGCAGTTCTTC
>TRBJ2-7|TRBV6-1|-|many
CASQRDQFPEQYF
TGTGCCTCTCAACGGGATCAATTCCCCGAGCAGTACTTC
>TRBJ2-1|TRBV5-1|TRBD2|many
CASSLQRDGEQFF
TGCGCCAGCAGCTTACAGCGGGATGGTGAGCAGTTCTTC
>TRBJ2-5|TRBV30|TRBD2|many
CAWGLAGGGETQYF
TGTGCCTGGGGTCTCGCGGGGGGCGGAGAGACCCAGTACTTC
>TRBJ2-1|TRBV28|-|many
CASAQSGSYNEQFF
TGTGCCAGCGCTCAGAGCGGCTCCTACAATGAGCAGTTCTTC
>TRBJ2-2|TRBV20-1|TRBD2|-
CSARALTSGNGELFF
TGCAGTGCTAGAGCCCTCACTAGCGGAAACGGGGAGCTGTTTTTT
>TRBJ2-1|TRBV9|-|-
CASSARSGSSSYNEQFF
TGTGCCAGCAGCGCTCGGAGCGGGTCGAGCTCCTACAATGAGCAGTTCTTC
>TRBJ2-2|TRBV2|-|-
CASLQTRPRNTGELFF
TGTGCCAGCCTCCAAACTCGTCCCAGAAACACCGGGGAGCTGTTTTTT
>TRBJ2-5|TRBV2|TRBD1|many
CASGRTGQETQYF
TGTGCCAGCGGACGGACAGGCCAAGAGACCCAGTACTTC
>TRBJ2-3|TRBV5-1|-|few
CASTLGLSKTTDTQYF
TGCGCCAGCACGTTGGGACTGAGCAAGACAACAGATACGCAGTATTTT